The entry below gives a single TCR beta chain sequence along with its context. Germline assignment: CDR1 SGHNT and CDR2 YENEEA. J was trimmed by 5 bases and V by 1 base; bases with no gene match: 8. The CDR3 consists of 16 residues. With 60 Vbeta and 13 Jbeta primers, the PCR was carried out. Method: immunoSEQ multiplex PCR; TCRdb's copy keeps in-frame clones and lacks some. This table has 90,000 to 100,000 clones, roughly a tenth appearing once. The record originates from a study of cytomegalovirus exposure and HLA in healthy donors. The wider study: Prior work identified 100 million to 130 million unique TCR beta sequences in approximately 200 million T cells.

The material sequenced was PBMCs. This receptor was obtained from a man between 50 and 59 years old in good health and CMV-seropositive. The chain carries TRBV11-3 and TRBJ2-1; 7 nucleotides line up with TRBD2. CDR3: CASSLVSSGNHNEQFF. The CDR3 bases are TGTGCCAGCAGCTTAGTCTCAAGCGGGAATCACAATGAGCAGTTCTTC.